Below are 14 T cell receptor beta chains sequenced from a single sample in a study of blood T cell repertoires in COVID-19. The protocol was immunoSEQ multiplex PCR, while the TCRdb copy is restricted to in-frame clones and leaves out a portion. The profile shows about 230,000 clones, about 85% of them singletons. Sequenced input: peripheral blood. The source of these receptors is a middle-aged man with acute or convalescent COVID-19.

V and J are TRBV30 and TRBJ1-2; maybe TRBD1 (5 bases). V lost 3 bases to trimming and J lost 3 bases, with 17 bases between them. CDR1 GTSNPN and CDR2 SVGIG come from the germline V gene (reference sequence). This CDR3 contains 15 residues. CDR3 sequence (DNA): TGTGCCTGGAGGGCTAAGACAGCACTTGACTATGGCTACACCTTC. This sequence encodes CAWRAKTALDYGYTF.

The chain combines TRBV2 with TRBJ2-7; 7 bases map to TRBD1. CDR3 length: 15 residues. Trimming took 1 base from V and 0 from J; bases not matched to a gene: 3. Germline assignment: CDR1 SNHLY and CDR2 FYNNEI. CDR3 DNA sequence: TGTGCCAGCAGTGAAGGGGCAGGGGGCTCCTACGAGCAGTACTTC. It codes for CASSEGAGGSYEQYF.

This clone was observed a single time. V usage is TRBV4-1 and J usage is TRBJ1-1, with D hard to call. Germline values: CDR1 MGHRA, CDR2 YSYEKL. V was shortened by 0 bases and J by 4 bases, with 12 bases between the two germline ends. The CDR3 spans 15 residues. CDR3 nucleotide sequence: TGCGCCAGCAGCCAAGAGGAGGGAGTGGTCACTGAAGCTTTCTTT. Amino acid sequence: CASSQEEGVVTEAFF.

The chain couples TRBV5-1 to TRBJ2-1; TRBD2 matches at 12 bases. The germline CDR1 and CDR2 sequences are SGHRS and YFSETQ. The CDR3 extends over 16 amino acids. V gave up 4 bases and J gave up 4 bases; unmatched junction bases: 6. The CDR3 spells CASSPLGTSGYNEQFF. The DNA for the CDR3 is TGCGCCAGCAGCCCTCTTGGGACTAGCGGGTACAATGAGCAGTTCTTC.

V is TRBV11-2 and J is TRBJ1-1; TRBD1 is a possible D gene (6 bases). Per germline, CDR1 SGHAT and CDR2 FQNNGV. Trimming took 5 bases from V and 4 from J, leaving 17 bases between them. The CDR3 consists of 15 residues. CDR3 sequence (DNA): TGTGCCAGCAGCAGCACCGGGGGGGGCGTCACTGAAGCTTTCTTT. Its protein product is CASSSTGGGVTEAFF.

The chain is built from TRBV4-3 and TRBJ1-3; D not certain. This CDR3 has 17 amino acids. Trimming pared 3 bases from V and 4 bases from J, leaving 19 bases between. The germline gives CDR1 LGHNA, CDR2 YSLEER. For the CDR3, the DNA is TGCGCCAGCAGCCACCAGAGGAGGGTAAACCAAGGAAACACCATATATTTT. Translated, it gives CASSHQRRVNQGNTIYF.

The chain joins TRBV6-5 to TRBJ2-5, with 8 bases lining up with TRBD1. This CDR3 is 15 amino acids long. The V gene end was trimmed by 2 bases and the J gene end by 6 bases; junction bases not matched to a gene: 8. The germline V gene has CDR1 MNHEY and CDR2 SVGAGI. CDR3 loop: CASSYGTGGTKTQYF. CDR3 coding DNA: TGTGCCAGCAGTTACGGTACAGGGGGAACTAAGACCCAGTACTTC.

This clone is a singleton in its sample. J is TRBJ1-2 and V is TRBV29-1; 9 bases fit TRBD1. Germline V CDR1 and CDR2: SQVTM, ANQGSEA. This CDR3 is built from 14 residues. After removal of 4 bases from V and 4 bases from J, the junction contained 7 bases not matched to a gene. CDR3 nucleotide sequence: TGCAGCGTTGCGACAGGGGGAAACTCCTATGGCTACACCTTC. Translation: CSVATGGNSYGYTF.

The chain joins TRBV24-1 to TRBJ2-1, with D unresolved. Per the germline V gene, CDR1 is KGHDR and CDR2 is SFDVKD. V was shortened by 9 bases and J by 2 bases, with 10 bases between the two germline ends. There are 13 residues in the CDR3. The CDR3 DNA reads TGTGCCACCGGGCAGGTAGCCTACAATGAGCAGTTCTTC. This translates into CATGQVAYNEQFF.

This clone has more than one count but fewer than ten. The chain links TRBV13 to TRBJ1-1; 9 positions agree with TRBD1. Per the germline V gene, CDR1 is PRHDT and CDR2 is FYEKMQ (reference sequence). J gave up 1 base and V 5 bases, and 11 bases lay outside the gene matches. CDR3 length equals 17 residues. CDR3 DNA sequence: TGTGCCAGCAGCCCCAGGACAGGGGTGTTTGGGAACACTGAAGCTTTCTTT. Encoded protein: CASSPRTGVFGNTEAFF.

The V and J genes are TRBV2 and TRBJ2-7; 10 bases align to TRBD2. With 6 bases clipped from V and 7 bases from J, the junction kept 12 bases outside the gene matches. Germline CDR1 SNHLY, CDR2 FYNNEI. The CDR3 has 15 amino acids. The CDR3 DNA sequence: TGTGCCAGCAGAGAATATAGCGGGGGGAGATGGGAGCAGTACTTC. Its protein is CASREYSGGRWEQYF.

This clone was seen more than once but under ten times. The V gene is TRBV14, the J gene TRBJ1-2; D unclear. The germline gives CDR1 SGHDN, CDR2 FVKESK. V shed 0 bases and J shed 1 base, with 9 bases lying between them. The CDR3 runs 15 residues. In DNA, the CDR3 is TGTGCCAGCAGCCAAGATCATCGGGTTAACTATGGCTACACCTTC. This codes for CASSQDHRVNYGYTF.

The V and J genes are TRBV6-1 and TRBJ1-4, with a weak D call TRBD1 (6 bases). CDR1 and CDR2 (germline): MNHNS, SASEGT. This CDR3 has 16 residues. Trimming pared 1 base from V and 4 bases from J, leaving 13 bases between. CDR3 protein: CASSEERRGNNEKLFF. CDR3 DNA: TGTGCCAGCAGTGAAGAGCGCAGGGGAAATAATGAAAAACTGTTTTTT.

J is TRBJ2-3 and V is TRBV7-2; 8 nucleotides match TRBD1. The CDR3 is 16 amino acids. CDR1 and CDR2 from the germline V gene are SGHTA and FQGNSA. V shed 5 bases, J shed 4 bases, and the junction held 11 bases outside the gene matches. CDR3 sequence (DNA): TGTGCCAGCAGCCTACCCGGACAGGGTCAAGCAGATACGCAGTATTTT. Translating gives CASSLPGQGQADTQYF.